These T cell receptor beta chains were read from a single sample in a study of neurological immune-mediated disorders. TCRdb reprocessed the 5' RACE reads with MiXCR, giving one entry per CDR3 protein. The sample carries roughly 52,000 distinct CDR3 sequences, just under 4% recorded once. What was sequenced was CD4+ T cells from blood. The receptors were sampled from a woman between 40 and 55 years old with multiple sclerosis. Both conserved end residues are part of each CDR3. Fields, in order: CDR3 length, V gene, D gene, J gene, clone size, CDR3 DNA, CDR3 protein. The D gene is left open where the match is weak. Clone size is not always given. Where it is, it says once, few, many or a class for expanded clones.

length: 14; V: TRBV10-3; D: TRBD2; J: TRBJ2-1; size: many; DNA: TGTGCCATCAGTGACTCGGGGGGTGGTGATGAGCAGTTCTTC; CDR3: CAISDSGGGDEQFF
length: 13; V: TRBV5-1; D: .; J: TRBJ1-2; size: many; DNA: TGCGCCAGCAGCTTCAGCCAGAACTATGGCTACACCTTC; CDR3: CASSFSQNYGYTF
length: 15; V: TRBV12-3/TRBV12-4; D: .; J: TRBJ1-5; size: many; DNA: TGTGCCAGCAAACTGCGGGGCGCGGGCAATCAGCCCCAGCATTTT; CDR3: CASKLRGAGNQPQHF
length: 15; V: TRBV5-5; D: TRBD2; J: TRBJ2-1; size: many; DNA: TGTGCCAGCAGCCCAAGCGGGGCTGAAACAAATGAGCAGTTCTTC; CDR3: CASSPSGAETNEQFF
length: 14; V: TRBV12-3/TRBV12-4; D: .; J: TRBJ2-7; size: many; DNA: TGTGCCAGCAGTTTAGGACCGTCCCCCCACGAGCAGTACTTC; CDR3: CASSLGPSPHEQYF
length: 16; V: TRBV5-1; D: .; J: TRBJ1-1; size: many; DNA: TGCGCCAGCAGCTTGGGAGGACAGCTTCCGAACACTGAAGCTTTCTTT; CDR3: CASSLGGQLPNTEAFF
length: 18; V: TRBV7-2; D: TRBD2; J: TRBJ2-3; size: many; DNA: TGTGCCAGCAGTCATCAAAGCGGGGGGGCTACCAGCACAGATACGCAGTATTTT; CDR3: CASSHQSGGATSTDTQYF
length: 13; V: TRBV20-1; D: TRBD1; J: TRBJ2-7; size: many; DNA: TGCAGTGCTGTAAAGACAGGGGGGTACGAGCAGTACTTC; CDR3: CSAVKTGGYEQYF
length: 15; V: TRBV10-3; D: .; J: TRBJ1-2; size: many; DNA: TGTGCCATCAGTAGGAATGAGGAGGAAGGAGATGGCTACACCTTC; CDR3: CAISRNEEEGDGYTF
length: 14; V: TRBV4-1; D: .; J: TRBJ1-3; size: many; DNA: TGCGCCAGCAGCCAAGATCGTGGAGTAAACACCATATATTTT; CDR3: CASSQDRGVNTIYF
length: 13; V: TRBV2; D: TRBD1; J: TRBJ2-1; size: many; DNA: TGTGCCAGCAGTAACCGACAGGGGAATGAGCAGTTCTTC; CDR3: CASSNRQGNEQFF
length: 17; V: TRBV6-6; D: .; J: TRBJ1-1; size: many; DNA: TGTGCCAGCAGTTACTCCAGGCAGGGGACCCTGAACACTGAAGCTTTCTTT; CDR3: CASSYSRQGTLNTEAFF
length: 21; V: TRBV7-2; D: TRBD2; J: TRBJ2-1; size: many; DNA: TGTGCCAGCAGCTTGACCCCCCCCAAGCGGGGGGCACCGAGCTCCTACAATGAGCAGTTCTTC; CDR3: CASSLTPPKRGAPSSYNEQFF
length: 17; V: TRBV4-2; D: TRBD1; J: TRBJ1-2; size: many; DNA: TGTGCCAGCAGCCAAGCGGGACAGGACTCACAATTTTATGGCTACACCTTC; CDR3: CASSQAGQDSQFYGYTF
length: 17; V: TRBV6-5; D: .; J: TRBJ2-2; size: many; DNA: TGTGCCAGCAGATCTACCACAGGGCTGGGCTTCACCGGGGAGCTGTTTTTT; CDR3: CASRSTTGLGFTGELFF
length: 15; V: TRBV10-3; D: TRBD2; J: TRBJ2-1; size: many; DNA: TGTGCCATCAGTGAACGGCTAGCGGGGCGTCATGAGCAGTTCTTC; CDR3: CAISERLAGRHEQFF
length: 16; V: TRBV6-2/TRBV6-3; D: TRBD2; J: TRBJ2-1; size: many; DNA: TGTGCCAGCAGTGGCTATGCGGGGGGGCCGTCACATGAGCAGTTCTTC; CDR3: CASSGYAGGPSHEQFF
length: 14; V: TRBV5-1; D: TRBD2; J: TRBJ2-7; size: many; DNA: TGCGCCAGCAGTTCCCGACTAGCGGGGGACGAGCAGTACTTC; CDR3: CASSSRLAGDEQYF
length: 15; V: TRBV7-6; D: TRBD1; J: TRBJ2-1; size: many; DNA: TGTGCCAGCAGCTACGACGGGACAGGGACCTACGGGCAGTTCTTC; CDR3: CASSYDGTGTYGQFF
length: 11; V: TRBV29-1; D: .; J: TRBJ2-7; size: many; DNA: TGCAGCGTTGTAGAGGCCTACGAGCAGTACTTC; CDR3: CSVVEAYEQYF
length: 15; V: TRBV5-5; D: .; J: TRBJ1-5; size: many; DNA: TGTGCCAGCAGCTTGTTCCTAGGGGTTAATCAGCCCCAGCATTTT; CDR3: CASSLFLGVNQPQHF
length: 15; V: TRBV20-1; D: .; J: TRBJ2-1; size: many; DNA: TGCAGTGCTGACGACAGACTAAGCTCCTACAATGAGCAGTTCTTC; CDR3: CSADDRLSSYNEQFF
length: 13; V: TRBV19; D: .; J: TRBJ2-3; size: many; DNA: TGTGCCAGTACCCCGGAGGGCACAGATACGCAGTATTTT; CDR3: CASTPEGTDTQYF
length: 14; V: TRBV6-5; D: .; J: TRBJ2-7; size: .; DNA: TGTACCAGCAGAGATGCAGGGGCGTTCTACGAGCAGTACTTC; CDR3: CTSRDAGAFYEQYF
length: 13; V: TRBV29-1; D: .; J: TRBJ1-1; size: many; DNA: TGCAGCGTTGACAGGCAGATGAACACTGAAGCTTTCTTT; CDR3: CSVDRQMNTEAFF
length: 14; V: TRBV4-1; D: .; J: TRBJ1-4; size: many; DNA: TGCGCCAGCAGCCGGACTGCGAGAAATGAAAAACTGTTTTTT; CDR3: CASSRTARNEKLFF
length: 16; V: TRBV11-2; D: .; J: TRBJ1-5; size: many; DNA: TGTGCCAGCAGCACCACGAAGGGCGGAGTAGGGCAGCCCCAGCATTTT; CDR3: CASSTTKGGVGQPQHF
length: 13; V: TRBV5-1; D: .; J: TRBJ2-1; size: many; DNA: TGCGCCAGCAGCTTGGGGGTGGACACCCCTCAGTTCTTC; CDR3: CASSLGVDTPQFF
length: 11; V: TRBV20-1; D: .; J: TRBJ1-6; size: many; DNA: TGCAGTGCTAGGACCGGATCTGCCCTCCACTTT; CDR3: CSARTGSALHF
length: 13; V: TRBV5-8; D: .; J: TRBJ1-5; size: many; DNA: TGTGCCAGCAGCTTGTTTAGCAATCAGCCCCAGCATTTT; CDR3: CASSLFSNQPQHF
length: 14; V: TRBV5-1; D: .; J: TRBJ2-1; size: many; DNA: TGCGCCAGCAGTCATGGAGGGGCCTACAATGAGCAGTTCTTC; CDR3: CASSHGGAYNEQFF
length: 13; V: TRBV29-1; D: TRBD1; J: TRBJ1-1; size: many; DNA: TGCAGCGTCCGCACAGGGGGCAGGACTGAAGCTTTCTTT; CDR3: CSVRTGGRTEAFF
length: 12; V: TRBV20-1; D: .; J: TRBJ2-7; size: many; DNA: TGCAGTGCTCCGACTACCACCTACGAGCAGTACTTC; CDR3: CSAPTTTYEQYF
length: 15; V: TRBV20-1; D: .; J: TRBJ1-2; size: many; DNA: TGCAGTGCTAGAGAGCGAGAGATGGGTTCATGGGGCTACACCTTC; CDR3: CSAREREMGSWGYTF
length: 16; V: TRBV5-5; D: .; J: TRBJ1-2; size: .; DNA: TGTGCCAGCAGCTTGGACAGGGACCGAGCCGGCTATGGCTACACCTTC; CDR3: CASSLDRDRAGYGYTF
length: 13; V: TRBV14; D: .; J: TRBJ2-5; size: many; DNA: TGTGCCAGCAACAACCAATTGCAAGAGACCCAGTACTTC; CDR3: CASNNQLQETQYF
length: 19; V: TRBV5-1; D: .; J: TRBJ2-3; size: many; DNA: TGCGCCAGCAGCTTGGGACAGGTTGAGGATCGTCCCCTCACAGATACGCAGTATTTT; CDR3: CASSLGQVEDRPLTDTQYF